This T cell receptor (beta chain) derives from a study of cytomegalovirus exposure and HLA in healthy donors. PCR amplification relied on 60 Vbeta primers (plus 13 Jbeta primers). Repertoires were generated with immunoSEQ multiplex PCR, while TCRdb's copy carries only in-frame clones and drops some. Among 85,000 to 130,000 clones listed, 82% were seen once. V was clipped by 4 bases and J by 3 bases; unmatched bases: 1. The germline CDR1 and CDR2 sequences are LNHDA and SQIVND (reference sequence). The CDR3 length is 13 residues. Note on this clone: Its matching antigen is unknown. This specimen includes other DNA sequences encoding the same CDR3.

Findings and limits, study-wide: The study carried out a later analysis of TCR beta sequences. It associated under 20,000 of them with specific HLA alleles at a false discovery rate of 0.05. In vitro, three CMV-associated chains proved specific for CMV antigens. Roughly even sequencing depth across donors was the assumption behind the presence/absence analyses.

V and J are TRBV19 and TRBJ2-5; 8 bases map to TRBD1. Sequences were obtained from PBMCs. The clonotype originates from a man between 45 and 60 years old in good health and CMV-seronegative. This chain's CDR3 is CASSTDREETQYF. The CDR3 coding sequence is TGTGCCAGTAGTACGGACAGGGAAGAGACCCAGTACTTC.